This T cell receptor (beta chain) was observed in a study of T cells in localized non-small cell lung cancer (dated by TCRdb to 2019 to 2021). At the level of the whole study: The study examined T cell repertoires in 236 patients with early-stage NSCLC and compared tumors with uninvolved tumor-adjacent lungs. The cohort comprised roughly 230 treatment-naïve NSCLC patients with resected, localized lung tumors. A mean age of about 66 years was recorded for the NSCLC patients, of whom more than 120 were male and 85 to 110 were female. Beyond this particular receptor, the publication reports: Uninvolved tumor-adjacent lung showed the highest T cell clonality, higher than tumor, which suggests more focused antigenic responses in the adjacent lung. Longer overall survival was associated with higher blood T cell density, whereas shorter survival was associated with higher adjacent-lung clonality. A median of roughly 60 of the top 100 tumor clones turned up in the paired uninvolved adjacent lung, and under 30 of those clones also ranked among the top 100 of that same adjacent lung. Multi-region tumor sequencing was not performed, so intratumor heterogeneity could not be excluded. Since the design was exploratory, TCR variables were selected using unadjusted p-values with no false-discovery rate correction.

In the germline V gene (reference sequence), CDR1 corresponds to LNHDA and CDR2 to SQIVND. Trimming removed 5 bases from V and 6 bases from J, leaving 13 bases between the germline ends. The CDR3 spans 14 residues, from the cysteine through the phenylalanine. CDR3 DNA is the only sequence kept; it has 42 bases, read in frame from the first base. The immunoSEQ Assay was used to sequence TCR beta CDR3 regions from DNA. Processing in the source paper ran as follows. T cell density was computed as TCR beta template counts normalized to usable DNA estimated by amplifying housekeeping genes. Richness was estimated using the preseqR package, with extrapolation to 400,000 templates for PBMC samples and to 120,000 templates for tissue samples. Clonality was defined as one minus Pielou's evenness. To identify tissue-enriched TCRs, differential abundance testing was run on productive amino-acid clonotypes with a minimum total count of 5 and an alpha of 0.1. The Jaccard Index and the Morisita Overlap Index were used to measure how much the repertoires overlapped between compartments. GLIPH grouped TCR beta CDR3s together with public tetramer-defined viral CDR3s, and a viral motif had to include at least three viral sequences and show V-gene enrichment. TCRdb stores this immuneACCESS table with in-frame sequences only. Part of the clones is absent; in the studies checked, under half of the shortfall reflects unresolved V genes, and no reason is known for the rest. The V and J calls and the clone size are those of that table, but D and trimming were determined from the DNA. In all, the sample holds roughly 10,000 clones, and 29% of those were seen once. Approximately 5% of the sample comes from the top ten.

A note on this clone: The clone's antigen remains unknown. No base quality values were provided; no much bigger clone lies one nucleotide off.

At diagnosis, peripheral blood, uninvolved tumor-adjacent lung and tumor were collected and stored as a combination of fresh-frozen and FFPE material. This TCR derives from a man aged 35-69 years with stage I lung adenocarcinoma. The material was lung tumor tissue, obtained before any cancer treatment. The chain was built from TRBV19 and TRBJ2-2; TRBD1 is possibly the D segment (6 matching bases). The CDR3 region: CASSPRGVPGELFF. The DNA sequence follows: TGTGCCAGTAGTCCCAGGGGAGTACCCGGGGAGCTGTTTTTT.